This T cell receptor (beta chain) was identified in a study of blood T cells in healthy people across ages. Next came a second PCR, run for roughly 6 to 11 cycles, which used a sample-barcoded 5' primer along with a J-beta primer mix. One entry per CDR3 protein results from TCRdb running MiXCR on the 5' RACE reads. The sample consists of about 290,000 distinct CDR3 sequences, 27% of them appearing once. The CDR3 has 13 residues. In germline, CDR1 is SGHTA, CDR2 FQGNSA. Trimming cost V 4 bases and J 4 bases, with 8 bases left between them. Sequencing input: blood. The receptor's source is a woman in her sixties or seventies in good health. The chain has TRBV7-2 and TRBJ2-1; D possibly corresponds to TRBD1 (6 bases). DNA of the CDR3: TGTGCCAGCAGCTCAGACAGGTACAATGAGCAGTTCTTC. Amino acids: CASSSDRYNEQFF.